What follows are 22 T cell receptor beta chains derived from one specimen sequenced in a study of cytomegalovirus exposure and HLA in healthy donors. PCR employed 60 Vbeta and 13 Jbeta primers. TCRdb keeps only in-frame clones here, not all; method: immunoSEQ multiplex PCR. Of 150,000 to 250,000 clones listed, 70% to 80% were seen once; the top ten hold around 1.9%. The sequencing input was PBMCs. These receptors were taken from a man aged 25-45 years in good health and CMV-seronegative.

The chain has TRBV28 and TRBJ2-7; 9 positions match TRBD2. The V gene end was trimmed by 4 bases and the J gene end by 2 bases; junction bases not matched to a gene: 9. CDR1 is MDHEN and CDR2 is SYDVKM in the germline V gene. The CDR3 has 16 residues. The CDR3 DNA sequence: TGTGCCAGCAGTTCAATATTAGCGGGGGTCCCCTACGAGCAGTACTTC. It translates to CASSSILAGVPYEQYF.

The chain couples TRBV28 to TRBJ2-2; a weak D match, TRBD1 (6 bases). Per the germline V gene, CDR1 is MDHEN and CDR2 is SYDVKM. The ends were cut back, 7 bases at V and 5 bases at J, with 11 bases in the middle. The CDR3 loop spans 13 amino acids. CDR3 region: CASKEGGTGELFF. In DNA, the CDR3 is TGTGCCAGCAAGGAAGGGGGAACCGGGGAGCTGTTTTTT.

The CDR3 protein is CASSQVVMGLAGAVEQFF. The CDR3 DNA sequence: TGTGCCAGCAGCCAAGTAGTGATGGGACTAGCGGGAGCGGTTGAGCAGTTCTTC. The chain carries TRBV4-2 and TRBJ2-1; 14 bases are shared with TRBD2. Germline V gene data show CDR1 as LGHNA and CDR2 as YNFKEQ. CDR3 size: 18 residues. The ends lost 1 base at V and 9 bases at J; junction bases unmatched: 11.

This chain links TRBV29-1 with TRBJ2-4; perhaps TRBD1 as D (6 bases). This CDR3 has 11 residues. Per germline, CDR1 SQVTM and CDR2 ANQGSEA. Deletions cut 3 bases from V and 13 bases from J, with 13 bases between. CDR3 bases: TGCAGCGTTGAGAAGCAGGGGTTACAGTACTTC. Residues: CSVEKQGLQYF. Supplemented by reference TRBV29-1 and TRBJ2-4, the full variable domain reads SAVISQKPSRDICQRGTSLTIQCQVDSQVTMMFWYRQQPGQSLTLIATANQGSEATYESGFVIDKFPISRPNLTFSTLTVSNMSPEDSSIYLCSVEKQGLQYFGAGTRLSVL.

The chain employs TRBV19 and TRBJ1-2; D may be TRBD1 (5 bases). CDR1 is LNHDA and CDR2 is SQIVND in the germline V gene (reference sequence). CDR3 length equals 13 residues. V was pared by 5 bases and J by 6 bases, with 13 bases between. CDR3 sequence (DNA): TGTGCCAGTAGTCAGGATATCAGGGATGGCTACACCTTC. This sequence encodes CASSQDIRDGYTF.

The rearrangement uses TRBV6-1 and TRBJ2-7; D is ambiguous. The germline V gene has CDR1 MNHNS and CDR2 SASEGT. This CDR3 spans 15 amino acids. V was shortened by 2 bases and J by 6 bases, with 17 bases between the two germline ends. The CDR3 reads CASSESVMNPIEQYF. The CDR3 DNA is TGTGCCAGCAGTGAATCGGTTATGAATCCCATCGAGCAGTACTTC.

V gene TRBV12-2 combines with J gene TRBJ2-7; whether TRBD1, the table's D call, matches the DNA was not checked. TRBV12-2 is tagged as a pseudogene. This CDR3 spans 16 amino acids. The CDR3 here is CASRLRAGPPTYEQYF. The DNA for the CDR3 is TGTGCAAGTCGCTTACGGGCAGGGCCCCCTACCTACGAGCAGTACTTC.

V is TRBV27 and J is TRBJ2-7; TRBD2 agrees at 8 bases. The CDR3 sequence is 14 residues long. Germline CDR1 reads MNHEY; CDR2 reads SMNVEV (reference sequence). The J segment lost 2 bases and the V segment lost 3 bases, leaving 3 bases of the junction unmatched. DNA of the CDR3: TGTGCCAGCAGTTTGGACGGGGGGGCCTACGAGCAGTACTTC. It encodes CASSLDGGAYEQYF.

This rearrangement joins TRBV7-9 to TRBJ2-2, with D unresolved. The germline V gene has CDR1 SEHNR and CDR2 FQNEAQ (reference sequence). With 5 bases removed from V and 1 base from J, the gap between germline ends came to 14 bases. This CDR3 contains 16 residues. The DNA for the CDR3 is TGTGCCAGCAGCCACCCCTTGCGGATGAACACCGGGGAGCTGTTTTTT. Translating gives CASSHPLRMNTGELFF.

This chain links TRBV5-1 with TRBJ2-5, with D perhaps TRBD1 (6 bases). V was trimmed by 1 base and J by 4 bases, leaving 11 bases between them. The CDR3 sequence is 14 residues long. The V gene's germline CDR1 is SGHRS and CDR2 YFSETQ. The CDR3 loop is CASSLQGFAETQYF. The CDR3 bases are TGCGCCAGCAGCTTGCAGGGGTTTGCAGAGACCCAGTACTTC. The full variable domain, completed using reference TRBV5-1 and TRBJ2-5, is KAGVTQTPRYLIKTRGQQVTLSCSPISGHRSVSWYQQTPGQGLQFLFEYFSETQRNKGNFPGRFSGRQFSNSRSEMNVSTLELGDSALYLCASSLQGFAETQYFGPGTRLLVL.

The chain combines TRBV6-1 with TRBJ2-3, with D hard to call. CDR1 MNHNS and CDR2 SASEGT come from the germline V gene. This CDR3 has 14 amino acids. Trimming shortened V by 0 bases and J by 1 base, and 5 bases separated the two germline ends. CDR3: CASSEAGGTDTQYF. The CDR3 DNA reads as TGTGCCAGCAGTGAAGCGGGCGGCACAGATACGCAGTATTTT.

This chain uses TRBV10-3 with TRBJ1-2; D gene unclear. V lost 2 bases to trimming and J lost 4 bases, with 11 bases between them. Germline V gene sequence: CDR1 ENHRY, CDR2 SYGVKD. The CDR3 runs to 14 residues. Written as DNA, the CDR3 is TGTGCCATCAGTGAGGTGGAGGGAGTCTATGGCTACACCTTC. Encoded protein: CAISEVEGVYGYTF.

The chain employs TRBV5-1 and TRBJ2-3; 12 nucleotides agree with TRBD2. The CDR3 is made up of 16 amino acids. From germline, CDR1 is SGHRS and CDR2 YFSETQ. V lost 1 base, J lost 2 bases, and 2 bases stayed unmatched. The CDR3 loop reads CASSLRTSGITDTQYF. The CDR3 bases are TGCGCCAGCAGCTTGAGGACTAGCGGGATCACAGATACGCAGTATTTT.

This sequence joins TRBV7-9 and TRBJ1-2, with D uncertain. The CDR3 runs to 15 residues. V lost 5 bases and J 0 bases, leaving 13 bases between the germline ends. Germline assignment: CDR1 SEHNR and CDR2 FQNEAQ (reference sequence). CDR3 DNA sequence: TGTGCCAGCAGCCTACCATTGGGAGCTAACTATGGCTACACCTTC. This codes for CASSLPLGANYGYTF.

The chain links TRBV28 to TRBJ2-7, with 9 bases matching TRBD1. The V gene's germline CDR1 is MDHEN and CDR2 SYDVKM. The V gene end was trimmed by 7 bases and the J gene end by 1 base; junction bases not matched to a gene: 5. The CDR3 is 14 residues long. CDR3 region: CASIGQGMSYEQYF. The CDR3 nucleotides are TGTGCCAGCATCGGACAGGGGATGTCCTACGAGCAGTACTTC.

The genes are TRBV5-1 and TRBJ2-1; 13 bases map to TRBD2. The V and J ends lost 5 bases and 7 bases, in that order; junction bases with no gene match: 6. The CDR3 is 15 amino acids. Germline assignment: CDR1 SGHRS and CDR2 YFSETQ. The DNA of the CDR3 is TGCGCCAGCAGACCCGGACTAGCGGGAGTTAATGAGCAGTTCTTC. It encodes CASRPGLAGVNEQFF.

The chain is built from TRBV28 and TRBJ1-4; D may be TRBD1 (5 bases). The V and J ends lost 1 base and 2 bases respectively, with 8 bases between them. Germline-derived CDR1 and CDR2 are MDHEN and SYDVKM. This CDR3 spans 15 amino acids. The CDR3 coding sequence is TGTGCCAGCAGTTTATCCGGGGGTACTAATGAAAAACTGTTTTTT. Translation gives CASSLSGGTNEKLFF. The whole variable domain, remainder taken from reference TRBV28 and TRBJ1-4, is DVKVTQSSRYLVKRTGEKVFLECVQDMDHENMFWYRQDPGLGLRLIYFSYDVKMKEKGDIPEGYSVSREKKERFSLILESASTNQTSMYLCASSLSGGTNEKLFFGSGTQLSVL.

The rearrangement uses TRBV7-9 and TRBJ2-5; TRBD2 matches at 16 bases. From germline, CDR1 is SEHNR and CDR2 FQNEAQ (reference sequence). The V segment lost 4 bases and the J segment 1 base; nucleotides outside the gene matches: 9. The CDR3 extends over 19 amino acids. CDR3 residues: CASSSPGLAGGGLQETQYF. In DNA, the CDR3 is TGTGCCAGCAGCTCCCCGGGACTAGCGGGAGGGGGGCTCCAAGAGACCCAGTACTTC.

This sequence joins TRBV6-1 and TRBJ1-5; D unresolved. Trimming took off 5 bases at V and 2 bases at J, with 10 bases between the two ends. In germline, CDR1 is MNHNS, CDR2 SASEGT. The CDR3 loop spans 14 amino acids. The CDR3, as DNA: TGTGCCAGCAGTCAACCCAGCGGCAATCAGCCCCAGCATTTT. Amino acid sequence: CASSQPSGNQPQHF.

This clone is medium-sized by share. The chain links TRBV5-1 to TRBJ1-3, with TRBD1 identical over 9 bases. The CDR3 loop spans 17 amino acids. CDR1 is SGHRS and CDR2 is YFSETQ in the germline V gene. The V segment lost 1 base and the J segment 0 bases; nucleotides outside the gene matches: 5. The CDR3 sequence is CASSLIGQGSSGNTIYF. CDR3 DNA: TGCGCCAGCAGCTTGATTGGACAGGGGAGCTCTGGAAACACCATATATTTT.

The CDR3 loop reads CASIRTGGDYGYTF. CDR3 in DNA: TGTGCCAGCATTCGGACAGGAGGGGACTATGGCTACACCTTC. The chain carries TRBV5-5 and TRBJ1-2; 7 bases match TRBD1. The germline V gene encodes CDR1 SGHKS and CDR2 YYEKEE (reference sequence). V dropped 6 bases and J dropped 3; count of bases not matched to a gene: 8. CDR3 length: 14 residues. Full variable domain (outside the CDR3, taken from reference TRBV5-5 and TRBJ1-2): DAGVTQSPTHLIKTRGQQVTLRCSPISGHKSVSWYQQVLGQGPQFIFQYYEKEERGRGNFPDRFSARQFPNYSSELNVNALLLGDSALYLCASIRTGGDYGYTFGSGTRLTVV.

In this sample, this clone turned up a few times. The CDR3 nucleotides are TGTGCCAGTAGTCCCGACAGTCTGAACACTGAAGCTTTCTTT. Amino acid sequence: CASSPDSLNTEAFF. The chain links TRBV19 to TRBJ1-1; maybe TRBD1 (5 bases). Germline V gene sequence: CDR1 LNHDA, CDR2 SQIVND (reference sequence). The CDR3 contains 14 residues. Trimming pared 5 bases from V and 0 bases from J, leaving 10 bases between.